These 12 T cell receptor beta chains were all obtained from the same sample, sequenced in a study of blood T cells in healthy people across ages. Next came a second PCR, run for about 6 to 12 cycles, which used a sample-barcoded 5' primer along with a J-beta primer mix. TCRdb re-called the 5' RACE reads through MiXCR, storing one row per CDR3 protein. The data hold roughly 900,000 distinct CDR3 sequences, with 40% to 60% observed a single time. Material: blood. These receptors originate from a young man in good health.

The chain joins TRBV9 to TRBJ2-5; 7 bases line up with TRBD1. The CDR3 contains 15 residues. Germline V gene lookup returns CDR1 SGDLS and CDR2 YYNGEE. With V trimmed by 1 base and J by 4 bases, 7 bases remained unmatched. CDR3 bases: TGTGCCAGCAGCGTAAGGCCTAAGGGGGCAGAGACCCAGTACTTC. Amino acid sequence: CASSVRPKGAETQYF.

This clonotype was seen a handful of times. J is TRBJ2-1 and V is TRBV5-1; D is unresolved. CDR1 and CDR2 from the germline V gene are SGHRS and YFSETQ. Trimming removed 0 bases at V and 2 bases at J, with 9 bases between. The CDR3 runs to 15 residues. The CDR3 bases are TGCGCCAGCAGCTTGGAGTCAAGGACCTACAATGAGCAGTTCTTC. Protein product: CASSLESRTYNEQFF. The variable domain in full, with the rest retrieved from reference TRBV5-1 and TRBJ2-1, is KAGVTQTPRYLIKTRGQQVTLSCSPISGHRSVSWYQQTPGQGLQFLFEYFSETQRNKGNFPGRFSGRQFSNSRSEMNVSTLELGDSALYLCASSLESRTYNEQFFGPGTRLTVL.

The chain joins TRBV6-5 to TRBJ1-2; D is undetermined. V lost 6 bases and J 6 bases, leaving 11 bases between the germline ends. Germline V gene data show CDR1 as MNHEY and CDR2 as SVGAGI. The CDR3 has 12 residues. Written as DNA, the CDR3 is TGTGCCAGCAGCCCAAGCGGGAATGGCTACACCTTC. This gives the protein CASSPSGNGYTF.

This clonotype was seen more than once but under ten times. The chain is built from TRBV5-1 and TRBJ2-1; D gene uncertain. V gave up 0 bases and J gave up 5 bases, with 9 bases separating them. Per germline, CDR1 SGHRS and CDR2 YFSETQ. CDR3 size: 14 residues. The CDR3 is CASSLADWNNEQFF. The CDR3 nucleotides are TGCGCCAGCAGCTTGGCCGACTGGAACAATGAGCAGTTCTTC.

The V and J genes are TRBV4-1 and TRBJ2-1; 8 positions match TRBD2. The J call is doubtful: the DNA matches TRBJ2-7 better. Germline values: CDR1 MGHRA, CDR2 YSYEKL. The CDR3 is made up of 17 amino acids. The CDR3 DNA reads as TGCGCCAGCAGCCAAATAGGTCGGGGGGGTTCCTACAATGAGCAGTACTTC. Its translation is CASSQIGRGGSYNEQYF.

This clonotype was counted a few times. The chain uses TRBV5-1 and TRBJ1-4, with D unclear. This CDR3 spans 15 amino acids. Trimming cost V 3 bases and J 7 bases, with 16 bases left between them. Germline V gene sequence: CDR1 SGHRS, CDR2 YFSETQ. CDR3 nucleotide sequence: TGCGCCAGCAGCTGGAGGGAGGGCCCTTTTGAAAAACTGTTTTTT. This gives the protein CASSWREGPFEKLFF.

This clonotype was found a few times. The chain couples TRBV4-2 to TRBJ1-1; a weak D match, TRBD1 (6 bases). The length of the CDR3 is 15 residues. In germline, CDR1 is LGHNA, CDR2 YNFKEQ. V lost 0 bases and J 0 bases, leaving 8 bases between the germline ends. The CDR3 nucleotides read TGTGCCAGCAGCCAAGATCAGGGGATGAACACTGAAGCTTTCTTT. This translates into CASSQDQGMNTEAFF.

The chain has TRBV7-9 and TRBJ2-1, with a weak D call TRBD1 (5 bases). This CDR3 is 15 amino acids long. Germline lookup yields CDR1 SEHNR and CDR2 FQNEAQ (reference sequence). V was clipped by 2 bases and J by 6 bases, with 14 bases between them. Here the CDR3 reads CASSLIGARGNEQFF. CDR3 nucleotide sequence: TGTGCCAGCAGCTTAATAGGGGCGCGAGGCAATGAGCAGTTCTTC. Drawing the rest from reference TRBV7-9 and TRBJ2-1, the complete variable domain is DTGVSQNPRHKITKRGQNVTFRCDPISEHNRLYWYRQTLGQGPEFLTYFQNEAQLEKSRLLSDRFSAERPKGSFSTLEIQRTEQGDSAMYLCASSLIGARGNEQFFGPGTRLTVL.

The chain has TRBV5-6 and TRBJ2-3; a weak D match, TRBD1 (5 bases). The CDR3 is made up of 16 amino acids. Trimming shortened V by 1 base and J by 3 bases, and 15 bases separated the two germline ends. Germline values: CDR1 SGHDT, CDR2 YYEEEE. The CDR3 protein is CASSLRTPFWTDTQYF. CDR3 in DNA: TGTGCCAGCAGCTTGAGGACACCGTTTTGGACAGATACGCAGTATTTT.

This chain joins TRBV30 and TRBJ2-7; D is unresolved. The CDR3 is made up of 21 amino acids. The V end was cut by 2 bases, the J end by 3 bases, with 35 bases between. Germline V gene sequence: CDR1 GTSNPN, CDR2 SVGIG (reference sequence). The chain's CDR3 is CAWSIQSGHNTKGRFSYEQYF. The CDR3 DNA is TGTGCCTGGAGTATCCAGTCGGGTCATAACACCAAAGGCAGGTTTAGCTACGAGCAGTACTTC. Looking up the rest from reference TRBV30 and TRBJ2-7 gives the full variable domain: SQTIHQWPATLVQPVGSPLSLECTVEGTSNPNLYWYRQAAGRGLQLLFYSVGIGQISSEVPQNLSASRPQDRQFILSSKKLLLSDSGFYLCAWSIQSGHNTKGRFSYEQYFGPGTRLTVT.

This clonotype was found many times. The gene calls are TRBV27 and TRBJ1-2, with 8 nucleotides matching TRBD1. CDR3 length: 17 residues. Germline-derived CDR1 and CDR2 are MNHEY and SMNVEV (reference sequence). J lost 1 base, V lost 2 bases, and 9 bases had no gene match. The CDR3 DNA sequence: TGTGCCAGCAGTTTAGGGTTTAGACAGGGGATTAACTATGGCTACACCTTC. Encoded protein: CASSLGFRQGINYGYTF.

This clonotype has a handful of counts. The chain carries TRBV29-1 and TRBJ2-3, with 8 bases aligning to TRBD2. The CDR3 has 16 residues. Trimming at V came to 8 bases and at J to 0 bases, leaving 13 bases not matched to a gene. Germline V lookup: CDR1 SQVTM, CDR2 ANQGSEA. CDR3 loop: CSTGGGFTSSTDTQYF. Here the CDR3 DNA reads TGCAGCACCGGCGGGGGGTTTACTTCTAGCACAGATACGCAGTATTTT.